This entry lists 9 T cell receptor beta chains sequenced from one sample in a study of PD-L1 blockade in urothelial cancer. Noted time point: peripheral blood 6 weeks after treatment start. The assay was immunoSEQ multiplex PCR, and TCRdb's table has in-frame clones only and misses some. The sample carries around 110,000 clones, approximately 89% recorded once. Specimen: PBMCs, collected around atezolizumab (anti-PD-L1) treatment. These receptors all stem from a man aged 55 to 70 with urothelial cancer.

This clone occurred a few times. V and J are TRBV5-3 and TRBJ1-4, with D maybe TRBD1 (6 bases). TRBV5-3 is filed as an ORF, its function uncertain. V lost 4 bases and J lost 0, with 13 bases in between. There are 16 residues in the CDR3. CDR3 loop: CARSGTQGTTNEKLFF. The CDR3 DNA follows: TGTGCCAGAAGCGGGACCCAGGGGACAACTAATGAAAAACTGTTTTTT.

This chain links TRBV4-1 with TRBJ2-1; TRBD1 is a possible D gene (6 bases). The germline V and J ends were trimmed by 4 bases and 6 bases, with 10 bases remaining between them. CDR3 size: 13 residues. Germline CDR1 and CDR2: MGHRA and YSYEKL. This CDR3 is CASSRGQINEQFF. CDR3 DNA sequence: TGCGCCAGCAGCCGGGGACAAATCAATGAGCAGTTCTTC.

The CDR3 region is CASSETIGRRKAFF. In nucleotides, the CDR3 is TGTGCCAGCAGTGAGACAATAGGCCGGAGGAAAGCTTTCTTT. This chain links TRBV28 with TRBJ1-1; D is unresolved. The CDR3 runs to 14 residues. V shed 5 bases and J shed 9 bases, with 19 bases lying between them. The germline gives CDR1 MDHEN, CDR2 SYDVKM.

The genes are TRBV4-2 and TRBJ1-1; weak D call: TRBD1 (6 bases). There are 15 residues in the CDR3. Trimming cost V 2 bases and J 0 bases, with 10 bases left between them. CDR1 is LGHNA and CDR2 is YNFKEQ in the germline V gene. CDR3 region: CASSQTQGVNTEAFF. CDR3 nucleotides: TGTGCCAGCAGCCAAACACAGGGTGTGAACACTGAAGCTTTCTTT.

The rearrangement uses TRBV5-1 and TRBJ1-1; 8 positions match TRBD1. V lost 4 bases and J lost 7; bases outside the gene matches: 12. This CDR3 has 15 residues. Germline CDR1 SGHRS, CDR2 YFSETQ. In DNA, the CDR3 is TGCGCCAGCAGCCCAACTCCGGGACAGGAGCGTGAAGCTTTCTTT. As protein: CASSPTPGQEREAFF.

The V call is TRBV9, the J call TRBJ2-2; 12 bases match TRBD2. In germline, CDR1 is SGDLS, CDR2 YYNGEE. This CDR3 region has 15 residues. V lost 6 bases to trimming and J lost 7 bases; unmatched junction nucleotides: 7. CDR3: CASTRLAGENGELFF. DNA for the CDR3: TGTGCCAGCACAAGACTAGCGGGGGAAAACGGGGAGCTGTTTTTT.

The J gene is TRBJ2-3, the V gene TRBV19, with 11 bases identical to TRBD2. The CDR3 totals 18 residues. Germline V CDR1 and CDR2: LNHDA, SQIVND (reference sequence). Trimming cost V 4 bases and J 5 bases; bases outside gene matches: 14. CDR3 sequence (DNA): TGTGCCAGTAGTAGAGACCTTCTTAGCGGGAGGGCCAAAGATACGCAGTATTTT. Its translation is CASSRDLLSGRAKDTQYF.

The V gene is TRBV7-9, the J gene TRBJ2-7, with TRBD2 matching over 7 bases. Trimming took 4 bases from V and 2 from J; bases not matched to a gene: 5. Germline V gene data show CDR1 as SEHNR and CDR2 as FQNEAQ (reference sequence). The CDR3 runs to 14 residues. The CDR3 protein is CASSSGGLAYEQYF. The CDR3 bases are TGTGCCAGCAGCTCGGGCGGACTAGCCTACGAGCAGTACTTC. The entire variable domain, with the rest obtained from reference TRBV7-9 and TRBJ2-7, is as follows: DTGVSQNPRHKITKRGQNVTFRCDPISEHNRLYWYRQTLGQGPEFLTYFQNEAQLEKSRLLSDRFSAERPKGSFSTLEIQRTEQGDSAMYLCASSSGGLAYEQYFGPGTRLTVT.

This rearrangement joins TRBV5-1 to TRBJ2-3; weak D call: TRBD1 (6 bases). V was trimmed by 3 bases and J by 7 bases, leaving 15 bases between them. Germline values: CDR1 SGHRS, CDR2 YFSETQ. The CDR3 length is 14 residues. DNA for the CDR3: TGCGCCAGCAGCTCGGGGACGCAGGGGTATACGCAGTATTTT. It is translated as CASSSGTQGYTQYF.